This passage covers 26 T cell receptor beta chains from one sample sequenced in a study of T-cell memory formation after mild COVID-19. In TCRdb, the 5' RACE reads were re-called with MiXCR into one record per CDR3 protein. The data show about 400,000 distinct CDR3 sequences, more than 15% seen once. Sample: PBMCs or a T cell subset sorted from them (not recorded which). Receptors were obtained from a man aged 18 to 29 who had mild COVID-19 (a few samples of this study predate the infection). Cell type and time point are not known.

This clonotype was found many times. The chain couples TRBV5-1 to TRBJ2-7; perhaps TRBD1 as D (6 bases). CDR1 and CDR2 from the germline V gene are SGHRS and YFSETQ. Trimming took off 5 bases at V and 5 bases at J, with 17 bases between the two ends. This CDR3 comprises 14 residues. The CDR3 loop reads CASSVSQGPDEQYF. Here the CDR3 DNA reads TGCGCCAGCAGTGTCTCACAGGGTCCGGACGAGCAGTACTTC.

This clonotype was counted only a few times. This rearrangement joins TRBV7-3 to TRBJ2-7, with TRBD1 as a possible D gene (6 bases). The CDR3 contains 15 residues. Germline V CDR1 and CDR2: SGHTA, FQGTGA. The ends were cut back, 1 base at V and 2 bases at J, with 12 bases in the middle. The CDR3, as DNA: TGTGCCAGCAGCTTAAGTGGGACATCGCCCTACGAGCAGTACTTC. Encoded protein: CASSLSGTSPYEQYF.

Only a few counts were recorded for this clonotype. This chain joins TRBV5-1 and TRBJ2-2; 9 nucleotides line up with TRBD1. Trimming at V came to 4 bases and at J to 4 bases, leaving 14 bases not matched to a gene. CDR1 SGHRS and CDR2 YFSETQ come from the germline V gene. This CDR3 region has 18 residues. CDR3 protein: CASSHPGTGSSGTGELFF. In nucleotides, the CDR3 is TGCGCCAGCAGCCACCCTGGGACAGGGTCGTCGGGCACCGGGGAGCTGTTTTTT.

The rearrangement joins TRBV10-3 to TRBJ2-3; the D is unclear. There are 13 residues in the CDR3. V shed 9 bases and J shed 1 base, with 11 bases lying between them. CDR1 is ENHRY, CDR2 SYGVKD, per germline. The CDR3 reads CAIEPQGTDTQYF. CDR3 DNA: TGTGCCATAGAACCACAAGGCACAGATACGCAGTATTTT.

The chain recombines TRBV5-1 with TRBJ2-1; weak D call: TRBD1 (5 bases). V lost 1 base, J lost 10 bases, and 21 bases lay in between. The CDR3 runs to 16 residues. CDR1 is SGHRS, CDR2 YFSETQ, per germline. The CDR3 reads CASSLTGHRNEMEQFF. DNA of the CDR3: TGCGCCAGCAGCTTGACAGGACACCGTAACGAGATGGAGCAGTTCTTC.

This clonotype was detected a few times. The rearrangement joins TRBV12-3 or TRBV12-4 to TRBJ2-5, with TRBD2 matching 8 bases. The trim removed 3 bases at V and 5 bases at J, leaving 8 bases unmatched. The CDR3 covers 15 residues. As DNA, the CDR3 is TGTGCCAGCAGTTTGGAAAGCGGGGGATCGGAGACCCAGTACTTC. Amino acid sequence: CASSLESGGSETQYF.

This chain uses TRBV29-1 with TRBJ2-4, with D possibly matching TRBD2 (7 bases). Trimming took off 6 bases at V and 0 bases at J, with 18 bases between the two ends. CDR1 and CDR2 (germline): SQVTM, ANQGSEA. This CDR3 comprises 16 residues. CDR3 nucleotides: TGCAGCGTCTCCCTTGGGGGGGGCGTAGCCAAAAACATTCAGTACTTC. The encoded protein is CSVSLGGGVAKNIQYF.

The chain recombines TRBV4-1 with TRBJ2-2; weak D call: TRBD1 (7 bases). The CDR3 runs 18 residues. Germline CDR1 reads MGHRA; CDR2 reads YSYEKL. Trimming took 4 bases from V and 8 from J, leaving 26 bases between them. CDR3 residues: CASSPSLYRGTAGGELFF. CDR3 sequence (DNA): TGCGCCAGCAGCCCCTCGCTCTATCGCGGGACAGCAGGAGGGGAGCTGTTTTTT.

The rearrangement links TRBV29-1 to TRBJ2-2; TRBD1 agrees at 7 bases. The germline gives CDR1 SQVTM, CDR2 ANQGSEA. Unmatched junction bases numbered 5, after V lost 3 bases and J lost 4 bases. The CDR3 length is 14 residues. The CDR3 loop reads CSVEVGQATGELFF. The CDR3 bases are TGCAGCGTTGAGGTCGGACAGGCCACCGGGGAGCTGTTTTTT.

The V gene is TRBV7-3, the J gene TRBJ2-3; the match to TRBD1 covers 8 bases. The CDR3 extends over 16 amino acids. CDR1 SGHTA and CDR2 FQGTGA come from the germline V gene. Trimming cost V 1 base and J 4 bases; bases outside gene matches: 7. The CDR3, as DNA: TGTGCCAGCAGCTTAAATCCGGGACAGGAACCAGATACGCAGTATTTT. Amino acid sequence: CASSLNPGQEPDTQYF.

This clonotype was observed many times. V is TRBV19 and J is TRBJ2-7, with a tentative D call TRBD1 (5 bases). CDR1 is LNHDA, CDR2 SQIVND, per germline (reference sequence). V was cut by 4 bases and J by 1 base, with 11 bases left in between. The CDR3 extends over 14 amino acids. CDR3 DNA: TGTGCCAGTAGTAAATTTGGACAATCCTACGAGCAGTACTTC. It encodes CASSKFGQSYEQYF.

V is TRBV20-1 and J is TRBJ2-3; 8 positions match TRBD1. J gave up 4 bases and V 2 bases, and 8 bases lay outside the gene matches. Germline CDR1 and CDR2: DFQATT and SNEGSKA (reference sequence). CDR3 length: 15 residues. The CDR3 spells CSARLPGQDPDTQYF. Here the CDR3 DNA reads TGCAGTGCTAGACTCCCGGGACAGGACCCAGATACGCAGTATTTT.

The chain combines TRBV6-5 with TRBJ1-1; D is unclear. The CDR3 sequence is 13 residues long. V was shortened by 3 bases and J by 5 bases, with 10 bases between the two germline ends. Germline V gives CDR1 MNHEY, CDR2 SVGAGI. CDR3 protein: CASSYNGGTEAFF. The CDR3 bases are TGTGCCAGCAGTTATAATGGAGGGACTGAAGCTTTCTTT.

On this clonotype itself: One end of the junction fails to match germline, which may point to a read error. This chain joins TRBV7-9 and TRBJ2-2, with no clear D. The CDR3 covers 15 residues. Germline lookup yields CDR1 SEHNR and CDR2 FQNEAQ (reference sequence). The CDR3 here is CSSSFAGANTGELFF. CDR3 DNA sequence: TGTTCCAGCAGCTTCGCCGGAGCGAACACCGGGGAGCTGTTTTTT.

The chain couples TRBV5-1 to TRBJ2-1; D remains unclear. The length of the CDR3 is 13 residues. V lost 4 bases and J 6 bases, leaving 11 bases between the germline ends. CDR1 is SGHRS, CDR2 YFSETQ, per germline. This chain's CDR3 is CASSLNSFNEQFF. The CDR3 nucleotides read TGCGCCAGCAGCCTGAACAGCTTCAATGAGCAGTTCTTC. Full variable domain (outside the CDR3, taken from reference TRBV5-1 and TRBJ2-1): KAGVTQTPRYLIKTRGQQVTLSCSPISGHRSVSWYQQTPGQGLQFLFEYFSETQRNKGNFPGRFSGRQFSNSRSEMNVSTLELGDSALYLCASSLNSFNEQFFGPGTRLTVL.

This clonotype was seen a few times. CDR3 region: CASSLRGRTNSNQPQHF. In DNA form, the CDR3 reads TGTGCCAGCAGTTTACGAGGACGGACTAATAGCAATCAGCCCCAGCATTTT. The chain combines TRBV27 with TRBJ1-5; D gene uncertain. V was pared by 2 bases and J by 0 bases, with 14 bases between. The CDR3 length is 17 residues. CDR1 and CDR2 (germline): MNHEY, SMNVEV (reference sequence).

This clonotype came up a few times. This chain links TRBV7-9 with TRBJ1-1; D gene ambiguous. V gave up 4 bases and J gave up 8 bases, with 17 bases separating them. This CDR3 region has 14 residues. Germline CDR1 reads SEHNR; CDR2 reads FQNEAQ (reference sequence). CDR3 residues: CASSSTYGTSEAFF. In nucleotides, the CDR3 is TGTGCCAGCAGCTCGACCTACGGAACTTCGGAAGCTTTCTTT.

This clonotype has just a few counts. The CDR3, as DNA: TGCAGTGCTAGAGATCCTTCCCAGGGGGGGCCCACAGATACGCAGTATTTT. Translation gives CSARDPSQGGPTDTQYF. The chain couples TRBV20-1 to TRBJ2-3, with D perhaps matching TRBD1 or TRBD2 (7 bases each). The CDR3 has 17 residues. Germline CDR1 is DFQATT and CDR2 is SNEGSKA (reference sequence). The ends were cut back, 0 bases at V and 2 bases at J, with 18 bases in the middle.

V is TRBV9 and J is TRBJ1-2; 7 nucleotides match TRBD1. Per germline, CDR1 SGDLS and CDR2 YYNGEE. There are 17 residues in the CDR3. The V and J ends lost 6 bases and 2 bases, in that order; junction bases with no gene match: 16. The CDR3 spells CASTLLLQGTGNYGYTF. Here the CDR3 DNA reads TGTGCCAGCACCCTGTTACTACAGGGGACCGGGAACTATGGCTACACCTTC.

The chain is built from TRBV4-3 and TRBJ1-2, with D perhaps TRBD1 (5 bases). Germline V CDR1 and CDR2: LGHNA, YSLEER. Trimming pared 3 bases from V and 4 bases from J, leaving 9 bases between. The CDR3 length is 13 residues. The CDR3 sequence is CASSQDIFYGYTF. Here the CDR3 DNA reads TGCGCCAGCAGCCAGGACATTTTCTATGGCTACACCTTC.

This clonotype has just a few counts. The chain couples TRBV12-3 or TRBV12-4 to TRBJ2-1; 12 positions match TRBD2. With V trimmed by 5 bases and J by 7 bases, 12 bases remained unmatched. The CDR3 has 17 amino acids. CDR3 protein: CASSPGLTSGGVNEQFF. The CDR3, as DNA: TGTGCCAGCAGTCCCGGCCTGACTAGCGGGGGTGTTAATGAGCAGTTCTTC.

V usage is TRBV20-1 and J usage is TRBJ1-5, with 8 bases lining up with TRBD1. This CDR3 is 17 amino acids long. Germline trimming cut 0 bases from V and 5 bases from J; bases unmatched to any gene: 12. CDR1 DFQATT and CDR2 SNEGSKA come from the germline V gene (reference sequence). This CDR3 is CSAREWAGGGTDQPQHF. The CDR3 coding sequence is TGCAGTGCTAGAGAATGGGCAGGGGGCGGTACGGATCAGCCCCAGCATTTT.

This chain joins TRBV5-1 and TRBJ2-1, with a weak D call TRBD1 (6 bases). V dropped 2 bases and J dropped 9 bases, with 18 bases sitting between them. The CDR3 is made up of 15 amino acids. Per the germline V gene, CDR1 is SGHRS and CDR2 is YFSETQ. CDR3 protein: CASSFDWQGRGEQFF. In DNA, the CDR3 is TGCGCCAGCAGCTTTGATTGGCAGGGGCGCGGTGAGCAGTTCTTC.

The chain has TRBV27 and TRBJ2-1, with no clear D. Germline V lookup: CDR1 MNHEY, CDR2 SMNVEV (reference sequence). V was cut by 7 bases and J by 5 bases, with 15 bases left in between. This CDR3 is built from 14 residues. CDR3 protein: CASTTRAPHNEQFF. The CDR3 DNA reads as TGTGCCAGCACGACCCGCGCGCCGCACAATGAGCAGTTCTTC.

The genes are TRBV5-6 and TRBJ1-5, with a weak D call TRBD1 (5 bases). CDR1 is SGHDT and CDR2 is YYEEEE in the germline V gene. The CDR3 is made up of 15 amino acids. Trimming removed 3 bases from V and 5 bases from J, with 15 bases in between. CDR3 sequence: CASSSTGQGHQPQHF. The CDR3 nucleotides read TGTGCCAGCAGCTCGACCGGGCAGGGTCATCAGCCCCAGCATTTT. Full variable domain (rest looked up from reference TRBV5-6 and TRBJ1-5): DAGVTQSPTHLIKTRGQQVTLRCSPKSGHDTVSWYQQALGQGPQFIFQYYEEEERQRGNFPDRFSGHQFPNYSSELNVNALLLGDSALYLCASSSTGQGHQPQHFGDGTRLSIL.

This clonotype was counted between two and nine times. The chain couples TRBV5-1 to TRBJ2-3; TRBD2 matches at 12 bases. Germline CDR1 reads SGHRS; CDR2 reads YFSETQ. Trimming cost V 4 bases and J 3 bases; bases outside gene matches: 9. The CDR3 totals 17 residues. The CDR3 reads CASSEPSGGAGTDTQYF. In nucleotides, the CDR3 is TGCGCCAGCAGCGAGCCTAGCGGGGGGGCCGGGACAGATACGCAGTATTTT.